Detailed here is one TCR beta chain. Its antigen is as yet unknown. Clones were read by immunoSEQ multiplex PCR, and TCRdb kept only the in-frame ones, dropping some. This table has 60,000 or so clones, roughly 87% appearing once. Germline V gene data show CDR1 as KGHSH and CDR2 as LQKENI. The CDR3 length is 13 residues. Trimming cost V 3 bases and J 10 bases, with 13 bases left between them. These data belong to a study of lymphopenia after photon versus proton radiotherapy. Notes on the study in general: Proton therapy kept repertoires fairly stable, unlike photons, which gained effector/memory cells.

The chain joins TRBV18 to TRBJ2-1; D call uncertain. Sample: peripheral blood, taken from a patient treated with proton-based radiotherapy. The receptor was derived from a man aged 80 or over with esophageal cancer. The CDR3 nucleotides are TGTGCCAGCTCACCTTCCGACTTGGTCGAGCAGTTCTTC. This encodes CASSPSDLVEQFF.